One and the same sample provided the 19 T cell receptor beta chains below, sequenced in a study of type 1 regulatory T cells (dated by TCRdb to 2020 to 2023). Their antigens are not known. Sequencing took place on an Illumina MiSeq. The public reads were quality trimmed at Q25 with fastp and then assembled into clones with MiXCR by TCRdb, keeping productive beta chains. One record per CDR3 amino acid sequence lists the most common genes and DNA. Present in this sample are roughly 21,000 distinct CDR3 sequences, roughly half of which were seen just once. In total, the top ten clones hold 4.8% of the sample. Sequenced input: cultured T cells, either the whole culture or a sorted T cell fraction (not recorded which). Receptors originate from a human donor in good health.

CDR3 amino acids: CASSFIESLSTGELFF. In DNA, the CDR3 is TGTGCCAGCAGTTTTATCGAATCTTTATCTACCGGGGAGCTGTTTTTT. The chain employs TRBV12-3 or TRBV12-4 and TRBJ2-2; D is undetermined. CDR3 length: 16 residues. V lost 3 bases, J lost 5 bases, and 16 bases lay in between.

This clonotype is medium-sized. The chain is built from TRBV6-6 and TRBJ2-2; weak D call: TRBD1 (6 bases). Germline V gene sequence: CDR1 MNHNY, CDR2 SVGAGI (reference sequence). The ends were cut back, 5 bases at V and 2 bases at J, with 12 bases in the middle. This CDR3 is 15 amino acids long. CDR3 bases: TGTGCCAGCAGTCGGCCGGGACAAAACACCGGGGAGCTGTTTTTT. Its translation: CASSRPGQNTGELFF.

The chain is built from TRBV10-3 and TRBJ2-3, with 11 nucleotides matching TRBD2. J lost 5 bases, V lost 3 bases, and 7 bases had no gene match. Germline V gene sequence: CDR1 ENHRY, CDR2 SYGVKD. The CDR3 length is 16 residues. CDR3 sequence reads: CAISDQTSGIGDTQYF. For the CDR3, the DNA is TGTGCCATCAGTGACCAGACTAGCGGGATTGGAGATACGCAGTATTTT.

J is TRBJ1-6 and V is TRBV12-3 or TRBV12-4; unclear D gene. This CDR3 comprises 12 residues. V was clipped by 6 bases and J by 7 bases, with 7 bases between them. The chain's CDR3 is CASSHRNSPLHF. The CDR3 nucleotides are TGTGCCAGCAGCCACAGAAATTCACCCCTCCACTTT.

The chain joins TRBV19 to TRBJ1-4; D gene ambiguous. In germline, CDR1 is LNHDA, CDR2 SQIVND (reference sequence). The CDR3 contains 15 residues. Trimming removed 8 bases at V and 6 bases at J, with 19 bases between. The CDR3 reads CASRALMGSYEKLFF. As DNA, the CDR3 is TGTGCCAGTCGGGCTTTGATGGGCTCGTATGAAAAACTGTTTTTT.

This clonotype was observed at least ten times. V gene TRBV12-3 or TRBV12-4 combines with J gene TRBJ2-3, with D tentatively TRBD2 (7 bases). With 2 bases removed from V and 4 bases from J, the gap between germline ends came to 13 bases. The CDR3 covers 15 residues. The CDR3 DNA follows: TGTGCCAGCAGTTTACGGGGGGCATGGGCAGATACGCAGTATTTT. Translated, it gives CASSLRGAWADTQYF.

Concerning this clonotype: A much larger clonotype is one base distant, so this may be a read error. The V call is TRBV12-3 or TRBV12-4, the J call TRBJ1-5; D may be TRBD1 (6 bases). The CDR3 is 16 residues long. The V end was cut by 3 bases, the J end by 7 bases, with 19 bases between. The CDR3, as DNA: TGTGCCAGCAGTTTCCTGGGCACAGGGACGCGACAGCCCCAGCATTTT. Translated, it gives CASSFLGTGTRQPQHF.

At least ten counts were recorded for this clonotype. The chain carries TRBV11-2 and TRBJ2-7; 7 nucleotides align to TRBD1. V gave up 5 bases and J gave up 2 bases; unmatched junction bases: 12. The CDR3 has 16 residues. Germline assignment: CDR1 SGHAT and CDR2 FQNNGV. CDR3 residues: CASSPTGTAFPYEQYF. The CDR3 DNA sequence: TGTGCCAGCAGCCCTACCGGGACAGCCTTTCCCTACGAGCAGTACTTC.

Relative to its sample, this clonotype is medium-sized. The J gene is TRBJ2-5, the V gene TRBV2, with a tentative D call TRBD1 (5 bases). The CDR3 loop spans 16 amino acids. Germline lookup yields CDR1 SNHLY and CDR2 FYNNEI. V was trimmed by 4 bases and J by 5 bases, leaving 20 bases between them. The CDR3 is CASSAQGRRYWETQYF. CDR3 sequence (DNA): TGTGCCAGCAGTGCCCAGGGAAGGAGATACTGGGAGACCCAGTACTTC.

Concerning this clonotype: A much larger clone lies a single base off, so this may be a read error. J is TRBJ2-7 and V is TRBV6-6; D gene unclear. The length of the CDR3 is 13 residues. Trimming stripped 5 bases from V and 3 bases from J, with 11 bases between. Per germline, CDR1 MNHNY and CDR2 SVGAGI (reference sequence). This CDR3 is CASSQLGGYEQYF. The CDR3 DNA reads TGTGCCAGCAGTCAGCTGGGTGGCTACGAGCAGTACTTC.

The J gene is TRBJ2-5, the V gene TRBV14, with D uncertain. Per germline, CDR1 SGHDN and CDR2 FVKESK. The CDR3 extends over 15 amino acids. Between the trimmed V and J ends, which lost 1 base and 3 bases, there was a span of 12 bases. CDR3 sequence: CASSQALRAKETQYF. The CDR3 bases are TGTGCCAGCAGCCAAGCACTAAGGGCCAAAGAGACCCAGTACTTC.

J is TRBJ2-7 and V is TRBV7-2; TRBD2 matches 9 bases. With V trimmed by 7 bases and J by 2 bases, 6 bases remained unmatched. Germline V gene sequence: CDR1 SGHTA, CDR2 FQGNSA. The CDR3 loop spans 14 amino acids. Here the CDR3 DNA reads TGTGCCAGCACCTTTAGCGGGGGTCCCTACGAGCAGTACTTC. It yields the protein CASTFSGGPYEQYF.

The chain joins TRBV27 to TRBJ1-1; D unresolved. The V and J ends lost 6 bases and 4 bases respectively, with 15 bases between them. The CDR3 extends over 14 amino acids. Germline V gives CDR1 MNHEY, CDR2 SMNVEV (reference sequence). CDR3 bases: TGTGCCAGCAGACGCGCTTCTACTGGCACTGAAGCTTTCTTT. This codes for CASRRASTGTEAFF.

On this clonotype: A much larger clone lies one base from this, so it may be a read error. In this CDR3 the conserved last residue, phenylalanine or tryptophan, is missing, so a read error is likely. The genes are TRBV24-1 and TRBJ2-2; 9 bases line up with TRBD1. The germline V gene encodes CDR1 KGHDR and CDR2 SFDVKD. The trim removed 0 bases at V and 4 bases at J, leaving 2 bases unmatched. The CDR3 totals 16 residues. CDR3 protein: CATSDLGTGSTGELFL. The CDR3 DNA is TGTGCCACCAGTGATTTGGGGACAGGGAGCACCGGGGAGCTGTTTCTT.

A single count supports this clonotype. This rearrangement joins TRBV20-1 to TRBJ2-1; D tentatively reads TRBD1 or TRBD2 (5 bases each). The CDR3 is 14 amino acids. Germline lookup yields CDR1 DFQATT and CDR2 SNEGSKA (reference sequence). With 6 bases removed from V and 4 bases from J, the gap between germline ends came to 16 bases. CDR3 loop: CSAIRDGPYNEQFF. The CDR3 DNA is TGCAGTGCAATCCGGGACGGACCTTACAATGAGCAGTTCTTC.

CDR3 loop: CASTPQGGGPGNTIYF. CDR3 nucleotide sequence: TGTGCCAGCACCCCCCAGGGCGGGGGGCCTGGAAACACCATATATTTT. The V and J genes are TRBV27 and TRBJ1-3, with D possibly being TRBD1 (6 bases). V lost 7 bases to trimming and J lost 2 bases, with 18 bases between them. Germline V lookup: CDR1 MNHEY, CDR2 SMNVEV (reference sequence). CDR3 length: 16 amino acids.

As regards this clonotype: A far larger clone is off by one base, so a read error is likely. The chain links TRBV27 to TRBJ2-1, with D perhaps matching TRBD1 (5 bases). Looked up from germline, CDR1 is MNHEY and CDR2 is SMNVEV (reference sequence). CDR3 size: 14 residues. V lost 5 bases, J lost 10 bases, and 18 bases lay in between. The CDR3 is CASSGKGLPYEQFF. CDR3 nucleotides: TGTGCCAGCAGTGGAAAGGGGCTCCCCTACGAGCAGTTCTTC.

This clonotype was counted between two and nine times. The rearrangement uses TRBV3-1 and TRBJ1-2; TRBD1 aligns across 12 bases. CDR3 length equals 18 residues. V lost 4 bases and J lost 2; bases outside the gene matches: 11. Germline-derived CDR1 and CDR2 are LGHDT and YNNKEL (reference sequence). The chain's CDR3 is CASSLSSGTGGPNYGYTF. CDR3 DNA sequence: TGTGCCAGCAGCCTAAGCTCCGGGACAGGGGGCCCCAACTATGGCTACACCTTC.

There are a few counts of this clonotype. The chain carries TRBV4-1 and TRBJ2-7, with 13 bases lining up with TRBD2. Germline V gives CDR1 MGHRA, CDR2 YSYEKL. The V segment lost 1 base and the J segment 0 bases; nucleotides outside the gene matches: 9. The CDR3 totals 19 residues. CDR3 protein: CASSQGLAGGYLSSYEQYF. As DNA, the CDR3 is TGCGCCAGCAGCCAAGGACTAGCGGGGGGCTACTTAAGCTCCTACGAGCAGTACTTC.